The 27 T cell receptor beta chains below come from one sample, sequenced in a study of CXCR3-negative and CXCR3-positive naive CD8 T cells (dated by TCRdb to about 2019). The study at large found these results: Compared with CXCR3-negative naive cells, CXCR3-positive naive cells had TRB CDR3s with higher hydrophobicity (lower Kidera factor 4), lower energy, and higher strength and volume indices.

No cognate antigen is known for these TCRs. The instrument was a NextSeq 550. The Human TCR Profiling Kit (MiLaboratory) was used to make UMI-labeled 5' RACE TRB cDNA libraries. The reads underwent TCRdb reprocessing, giving one record for each CDR3 protein sequence and no DNA. This sample's listing comprises around 160,000 distinct CDR3 sequences. Of the sample, about 0.3% is held by the ten largest clones. Sample: naive CXCR3+ CD8+ T cells from blood. Read against the paper, the sample's cell subset or site label means: CD45RO-CCR7+CD27+CD95- naive CD8+ T cells expressing CXCR3 (TNR3+). Receptors were obtained from a human donor in good health. Some clones in this sample may be carry-over from other donors' samples.

V is TRBV12-3 or TRBV12-4 and J is TRBJ2-7; the D call from TCRdb, TRBD1, cannot be confirmed without DNA. This CDR3 region has 16 residues. The CDR3 here is CASSRSGGERSYEQYF.

The chain carries TRBV10-3 and TRBJ2-6. This CDR3 is 15 amino acids long. The germline V gene has CDR1 ENHRY and CDR2 SYGVKD. The chain's CDR3 is CAISESGAGANVLTF.

This rearrangement joins TRBV7-6 to TRBJ2-2; as DNA is missing, the TRBD1 call by TCRdb cannot be tested. From germline, CDR1 is SGHVS and CDR2 FNYEAQ. The CDR3 covers 16 residues. CDR3 sequence reads: CASSLGSSGGTGELFF.

The V gene is TRBV29-1, the J gene TRBJ2-3; there is no DNA to check the TCRdb D call of TRBD2. CDR1 SQVTM and CDR2 ANQGSEA come from the germline V gene. CDR3 length: 14 amino acids. The CDR3 sequence is CSMSGSENTDTQYF.

The chain is built from TRBV14 and TRBJ2-7. The CDR3 contains 13 residues. Per the germline V gene, CDR1 is SGHDN and CDR2 is FVKESK. The CDR3 reads CASSQVQPYEQYF.

The genes are TRBV23-1 and TRBJ2-7. TRBV23-1 is identified as an open reading frame with a role that is uncertain. The CDR3 is made up of 13 amino acids. This CDR3 reads CASSQSRPYEQYF.

The J gene is TRBJ2-7, the V gene TRBV28; TCRdb's assignment of TRBD1 cannot be checked, as there is no DNA. The CDR3 totals 14 residues. Germline lookup yields CDR1 MDHEN and CDR2 SYDVKM. CDR3 in amino acids: CASSSTGTSYEQYF.

The V and J genes are TRBV29-1 and TRBJ2-1; TCRdb calls TRBD1, which cannot be checked without DNA. Looked up from germline, CDR1 is SQVTM and CDR2 is ANQGSEA. This CDR3 region has 17 residues. CDR3 sequence reads: CSVRGGWRGETYNEQFF.

The chain carries TRBV12-3 or TRBV12-4 and TRBJ2-2; the D call from TCRdb, TRBD1, cannot be confirmed without DNA. The CDR3 covers 14 residues. Here the CDR3 reads CASSPGYNTGELFF.

The genes are TRBV4-1 and TRBJ2-2; the D gene TCRdb calls, TRBD1, cannot be checked with no DNA. Germline V CDR1 and CDR2: MGHRA, YSYEKL. CDR3 length: 15 residues. The CDR3 loop reads CASRPEIGGSGELFF.

The rearrangement uses TRBV12-3 or TRBV12-4 and TRBJ1-2; checking the TCRdb D call of TRBD1 is not possible without DNA. CDR3 size: 15 residues. The CDR3 spells CASSHSGTGYYGYTF.

V and J are TRBV14 and TRBJ2-7; the D call of TRBD2 rests on TCRdb alone, since no DNA is present to check it. This CDR3 region has 19 residues. Germline V gene data show CDR1 as SGHDN and CDR2 as FVKESK. The CDR3 loop reads CASSNLLIPSDGWRYEQYF.

The chain carries TRBV2 and TRBJ2-2; TCRdb gives TRBD2 as the D gene, but with no DNA this cannot be confirmed. Germline CDR1 is SNHLY and CDR2 is FYNNEI. This CDR3 has 17 amino acids. The CDR3 reads CASSERGAGGLIGELFF.

The rearrangement links TRBV10-2 to TRBJ2-1. Germline-derived CDR1 and CDR2 are WSHSY and SAAADI. The CDR3 is made up of 13 amino acids. CDR3 residues: CASSEAGYNEQFF.

The genes are TRBV14 and TRBJ2-1; TCRdb's D gene call, TRBD1, goes unchecked for lack of DNA. Germline lookup yields CDR1 SGHDN and CDR2 FVKESK. CDR3 length equals 15 residues. This CDR3 is CASSQGGDGAREQFF. The full variable domain, rest sourced from reference TRBV14 and TRBJ2-1, is EAGVTQFPSHSVIEKGQTVTLRCDPISGHDNLYWYRRVMGKEIKFLLHFVKESKQDESGMPNNRFLAERTGGTYSTLKVQPAELEDSGVYFCASSQGGDGAREQFFGPGTRLTVL.

CDR3 sequence: CASSYGRDNQPQHF. This chain links TRBV6-2 or TRBV6-3 with TRBJ1-5; the D call of TRBD1 rests on TCRdb alone, since no DNA is present to check it. The CDR3 runs 14 residues. Germline-derived CDR1 and CDR2 are MNHEY and SVGEGT.

The gene calls are TRBV10-2 and TRBJ2-7; without DNA, the TCRdb call of TRBD1 cannot be checked. There are 16 residues in the CDR3. Germline assignment: CDR1 WSHSY and CDR2 SAAADI. The CDR3 sequence is CASSELRTGKMDEQYF.

The gene calls are TRBV28 and TRBJ2-2; the TRBD1 assignment by TCRdb is unverifiable without DNA. Per the germline V gene, CDR1 is MDHEN and CDR2 is SYDVKM. There are 11 residues in the CDR3. CDR3 loop: CASQRGGELFF.

The rearrangement links TRBV12-3 or TRBV12-4 to TRBJ2-5; the D call from TCRdb, TRBD1, cannot be confirmed without DNA. CDR3 length: 14 amino acids. The CDR3 protein is CASSLLGDAETQYF.

The chain joins TRBV18 to TRBJ1-1. Germline V lookup: CDR1 KGHSH, CDR2 LQKENI. This CDR3 comprises 11 residues. The CDR3 reads CASSSEPEAFF.

The V call is TRBV5-4, the J call TRBJ2-7; TCRdb proposes TRBD1, but this gene call is untestable without DNA. This CDR3 is 13 amino acids long. Germline V lookup: CDR1 SGHNT, CDR2 YYREEE (reference sequence). The CDR3 loop is CASTELSGGEQYF. Drawing the rest from reference TRBV5-4 and TRBJ2-7, the complete variable domain is ETGVTQSPTHLIKTRGQQVTLRCSSQSGHNTVSWYQQALGQGPQFIFQYYREEENGRGNFPPRFSGLQFPNYSSELNVNALELDDSALYLCASTELSGGEQYFGPGTRLTVT.

V usage is TRBV3-1 and J usage is TRBJ2-3; the TCRdb call, TRBD2, lacks DNA for checking. The CDR3 has 19 amino acids. Germline V gene lookup returns CDR1 LGHDT and CDR2 YNNKEL (reference sequence). The CDR3 protein is CASSLAGTSGKRGTDTQYF.

The V and J genes are TRBV19 and TRBJ2-7; TCRdb reports TRBD2, a call that lacks DNA to check it against. The germline V gene has CDR1 LNHDA and CDR2 SQIVND (reference sequence). CDR3 length equals 16 residues. The CDR3 spells CASSIGTSGRGNEQYF.

The CDR3 loop reads CASLSGSSYNEQFF. The chain uses TRBV25-1 and TRBJ2-1. There are 14 residues in the CDR3. The germline V gene has CDR1 MGHDK and CDR2 SYGVNS.

The chain couples TRBV15 to TRBJ2-3; lacking DNA, the TRBD2 call made by TCRdb goes unchecked. The CDR3 covers 18 residues. Germline V CDR1 and CDR2: LNHNV, YYDKDF (reference sequence). CDR3 sequence reads: CATSREGLAGGRTDTQYF.

The chain has TRBV3-1 and TRBJ1-2. This CDR3 region has 15 residues. The germline V gene encodes CDR1 LGHDT and CDR2 YNNKEL (reference sequence). This CDR3 reads CASSQDSLDNYGYTF.

The chain carries TRBV7-9 and TRBJ2-1; there is no DNA to check the TCRdb D call of TRBD2. There are 15 residues in the CDR3. Germline CDR1 and CDR2: SEHNR and FQNEAQ (reference sequence). CDR3: CASSSGTRAYNEQFF.